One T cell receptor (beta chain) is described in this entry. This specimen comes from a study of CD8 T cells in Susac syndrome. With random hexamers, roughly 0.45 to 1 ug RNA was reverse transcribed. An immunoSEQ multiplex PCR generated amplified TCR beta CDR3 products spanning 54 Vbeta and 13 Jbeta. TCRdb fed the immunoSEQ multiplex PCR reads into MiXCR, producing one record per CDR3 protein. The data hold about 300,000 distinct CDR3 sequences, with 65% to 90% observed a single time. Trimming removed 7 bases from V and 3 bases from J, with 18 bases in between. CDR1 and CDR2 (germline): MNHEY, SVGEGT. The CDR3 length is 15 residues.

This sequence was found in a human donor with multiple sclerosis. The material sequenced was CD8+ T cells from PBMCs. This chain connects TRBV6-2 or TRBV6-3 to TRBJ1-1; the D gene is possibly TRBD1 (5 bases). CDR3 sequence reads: CASTGYEVGYTEAFF. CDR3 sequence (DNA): TGTGCCAGCACAGGGTATGAAGTAGGGTACACTGAAGCTTTCTTT.